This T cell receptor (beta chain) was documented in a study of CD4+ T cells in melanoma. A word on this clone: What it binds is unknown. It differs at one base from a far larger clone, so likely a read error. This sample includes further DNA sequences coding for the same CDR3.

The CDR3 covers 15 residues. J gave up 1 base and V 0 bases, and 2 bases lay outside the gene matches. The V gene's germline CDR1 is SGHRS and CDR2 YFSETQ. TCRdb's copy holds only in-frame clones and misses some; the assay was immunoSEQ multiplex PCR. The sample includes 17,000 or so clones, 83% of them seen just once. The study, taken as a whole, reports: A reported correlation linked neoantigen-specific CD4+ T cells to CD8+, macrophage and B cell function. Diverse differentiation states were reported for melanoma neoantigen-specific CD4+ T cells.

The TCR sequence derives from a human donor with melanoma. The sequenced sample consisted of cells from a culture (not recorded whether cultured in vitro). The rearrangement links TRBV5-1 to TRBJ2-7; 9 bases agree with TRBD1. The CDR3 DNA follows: TGCGCCAGCAGCTTGGTCGGGACAGGGTCCTACGAGCAGTACTTC. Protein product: CASSLVGTGSYEQYF. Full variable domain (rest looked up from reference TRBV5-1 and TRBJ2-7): KAGVTQTPRYLIKTRGQQVTLSCSPISGHRSVSWYQQTPGQGLQFLFEYFSETQRNKGNFPGRFSGRQFSNSRSEMNVSTLELGDSALYLCASSLVGTGSYEQYFGPGTRLTVT.